Following are 21 T cell receptor beta chains from one sample sequenced in a study of response to subunit inactivated influenza vaccine. TCRdb itself ran the RT-PCR reads through MiXCR, one entry per CDR3 protein. The repertoire holds about 520,000 distinct CDR3 sequences, with approximately 6.9% as singletons. The sequencing used PBMCs from blood, collected 23 to 25 months after vaccination. These receptors all come from a man aged 45 to 75 who received an inactivated influenza vaccine.

V is TRBV6-5 and J is TRBJ2-1, with 10 bases identical to TRBD2. The CDR3 loop spans 12 amino acids. V was clipped by 6 bases and J by 13 bases; unmatched bases: 6. Germline V lookup: CDR1 MNHEY, CDR2 SVGAGI. The CDR3 loop reads CASSPTSGYQFF. The CDR3 DNA reads as TGTGCCAGCAGCCCGACTAGCGGGTATCAGTTCTTC.

There are many counts of this clonotype. The CDR3 bases are TGTGCCAGCAGTTACTCGGCGTGGGGTGACTATGGCTACACCTTC. This codes for CASSYSAWGDYGYTF. The chain couples TRBV6-2 or TRBV6-3 to TRBJ1-2; no clear D gene. Germline V gene data show CDR1 as MNHEY and CDR2 as SVGEGT. Trimming left V 0 bases short and J 3 bases short, with 11 bases between. CDR3 length equals 15 residues.

The chain has TRBV12-3 or TRBV12-4 and TRBJ1-2; 7 bases match TRBD1. This CDR3 is 16 amino acids long. V lost 5 bases to trimming and J lost 4 bases; unmatched junction nucleotides: 13. The CDR3 reads CASSPSTSGGSYGYTF. The CDR3 nucleotides are TGTGCCAGCAGTCCCTCGACTTCAGGGGGGAGCTATGGCTACACCTTC.

This clonotype turned up a few times. The chain carries TRBV5-1 and TRBJ2-2, with 9 bases lining up with TRBD1. J lost 0 bases, V lost 0 bases, and 6 bases had no gene match. Per the germline V gene, CDR1 is SGHRS and CDR2 is YFSETQ. This CDR3 region has 18 residues. As DNA, the CDR3 is TGCGCCAGCAGCTTGGAAGGGACAGGGAGACCGAACACCGGGGAGCTGTTTTTT. Its protein is CASSLEGTGRPNTGELFF.

The chain employs TRBV6-5 and TRBJ1-2, with unresolved D. CDR3 length equals 13 residues. Germline assignment: CDR1 MNHEY and CDR2 SVGAGI. Trimming cost V 4 bases and J 5 bases, with 11 bases left between them. The CDR3 sequence is CASSCSGGYGYTF. The CDR3 coding sequence is TGTGCCAGCAGTTGCTCAGGAGGGTATGGCTACACCTTC.

This clonotype was seen a single time. V usage is TRBV20-1 and J usage is TRBJ1-2; tentative D call: TRBD1 (6 bases). Between the trimmed V and J ends, which lost 1 base and 0 bases, there was a span of 21 bases. Germline V lookup: CDR1 DFQATT, CDR2 SNEGSKA (reference sequence). CDR3 length: 18 residues. The CDR3: CSARGSNTGFSANYGYTF. The CDR3 bases are TGCAGTGCTAGAGGGTCGAATACAGGGTTTAGTGCTAACTATGGCTACACCTTC.

This clonotype showed up many times. The J gene is TRBJ1-4, the V gene TRBV12-3 or TRBV12-4, with TRBD1 matching 7 bases. This CDR3 is 14 amino acids long. The V segment lost 7 bases and the J segment 5 bases; nucleotides outside the gene matches: 7. CDR3 nucleotides: TGTGCCAGCACCGGGGGGACAGCAAATGAAAAACTGTTTTTT. This codes for CASTGGTANEKLFF.

This clonotype was recorded many times. The chain carries TRBV10-3 and TRBJ2-2, with D possibly matching TRBD2 (5 bases). This CDR3 is 14 amino acids long. V was pared by 6 bases and J by 0 bases, with 8 bases between. Germline CDR1 is ENHRY and CDR2 is SYGVKD. The CDR3 loop is CAIRDFSNTGELFF. In nucleotides, the CDR3 is TGTGCCATCAGGGACTTTTCGAACACCGGGGAGCTGTTTTTT.

This clonotype was counted between two and nine times. The chain couples TRBV12-3 or TRBV12-4 to TRBJ1-2; the match to TRBD1 covers 9 bases. The CDR3 extends over 16 amino acids. V gave up 6 bases and J gave up 6 bases; unmatched junction bases: 14. The CDR3 DNA reads TGTGCCAGCAGCCCTAGTGTCGGACAGGGGTTTGATGGCTACACCTTC. Protein sequence: CASSPSVGQGFDGYTF.

This clonotype has a handful of counts. The V gene is TRBV11-3, the J gene TRBJ2-2; TRBD2 agrees at 7 bases. After removal of 5 bases from V and 0 bases from J, the junction contained 3 bases not matched to a gene. Per the germline V gene, CDR1 is SGHNT and CDR2 is YENEEA. This CDR3 spans 15 amino acids. The CDR3 region has the DNA TGTGCCAGCAGCCTGGGACTATCGAACACCGGGGAGCTGTTTTTT. Protein: CASSLGLSNTGELFF.

In this sample, this clonotype turned up a few times. The rearrangement uses TRBV7-2 and TRBJ2-5; D may be TRBD2 (5 bases). Germline values: CDR1 SGHTA, CDR2 FQGNSA. This CDR3 is 15 amino acids long. V was cut by 5 bases and J by 0 bases, with 13 bases left in between. The CDR3: CASSRTSTNQETQYF. Written as DNA, the CDR3 is TGTGCCAGCAGCCGCACGTCGACTAACCAAGAGACCCAGTACTTC.

This clonotype showed up many times. The rearrangement joins TRBV29-1 to TRBJ2-7, with a possible D match to TRBD2 (6 bases). The V end lost 1 base, the J end lost 4 bases, and 14 bases lay between the germline ends. The CDR3 totals 14 residues. The germline CDR1 and CDR2 sequences are SQVTM and ANQGSEA. The CDR3 region has the DNA TGCAGCGTTGAAGTTAGCGGCCAGGGATACGAGCAGTACTTC. Amino acids: CSVEVSGQGYEQYF.

The V gene is TRBV11-2, the J gene TRBJ2-7, with 14 nucleotides matching TRBD2. V dropped 4 bases and J dropped 10; count of bases not matched to a gene: 12. This CDR3 has 16 amino acids. Germline V lookup: CDR1 SGHAT, CDR2 FQNNGV. For the CDR3, the DNA is TGTGCCAGCAGCTCTCTAAGACTAGCGGGGGGGAGGATTCAGTACTTC. Translating gives CASSSLRLAGGRIQYF.

This clonotype turned up a few times. The genes are TRBV4-3 and TRBJ1-1; 7 bases agree with TRBD1. Trimming at V came to 0 bases and at J to 5 bases, leaving 9 bases not matched to a gene. The CDR3 consists of 16 residues. Germline CDR1 reads LGHNA; CDR2 reads YSLEER. CDR3 residues: CASSQDRQGRWTEAFF. CDR3 coding DNA: TGCGCCAGCAGCCAAGACAGACAGGGACGGTGGACTGAAGCTTTCTTT.

This clonotype was seen a few times. This rearrangement joins TRBV20-1 to TRBJ2-7, with no clear D. With 0 bases removed from V and 2 bases from J, the gap between germline ends came to 8 bases. This CDR3 comprises 13 residues. Germline CDR1 reads DFQATT; CDR2 reads SNEGSKA (reference sequence). The CDR3 region has the DNA TGCAGTGCTAGAGAACTTACCACCTACGAGCAGTACTTC. Translated, it gives CSARELTTYEQYF.

Ten or more counts support this clonotype. The chain links TRBV24-1 to TRBJ2-5, with a tentative D call TRBD1 (5 bases). The CDR3 totals 14 residues. Germline-derived CDR1 and CDR2 are KGHDR and SFDVKD. The ends were cut back, 0 bases at V and 6 bases at J, with 10 bases in the middle. CDR3 sequence: CATSDLRQGQTQYF. CDR3 in DNA: TGTGCCACCAGTGATTTGAGGCAGGGTCAGACCCAGTACTTC.

This clonotype was seen more than once but under ten times. The rearrangement uses TRBV12-3 or TRBV12-4 and TRBJ1-2; TRBD1 agrees at 10 bases. V was clipped by 5 bases and J by 7 bases; unmatched bases: 7. The CDR3 totals 14 residues. This CDR3 is CASSAKTGGSGYTF. The CDR3, as DNA: TGTGCCAGCAGTGCAAAGACAGGGGGCAGTGGCTACACCTTC.

This clonotype showed up just a few times. V and J are TRBV29-1 and TRBJ1-1; D is possibly TRBD1 (6 bases). Trimming cost V 5 bases and J 12 bases, with 25 bases left between them. This CDR3 has 14 amino acids. Per the germline V gene, CDR1 is SQVTM and CDR2 is ANQGSEA. CDR3 amino acids: CSVTSLGGRVDTFF. In DNA form, the CDR3 reads TGCAGCGTTACCTCTTTGGGGGGGCGCGTTGATACTTTCTTT. The full variable domain, completed using reference TRBV29-1 and TRBJ1-1, is SAVISQKPSRDICQRGTSLTIQCQVDSQVTMMFWYRQQPGQSLTLIATANQGSEATYESGFVIDKFPISRPNLTFSTLTVSNMSPEDSSIYLCSVTSLGGRVDTFFGQGTRLTVV.

The V call is TRBV4-2, the J call TRBJ2-1, with TRBD1 matching over 8 bases. V was pared by 3 bases and J by 7 bases, with 5 bases of the junction left unmatched. Germline V gene data show CDR1 as LGHNA and CDR2 as YNFKEQ. The CDR3 contains 14 residues. The CDR3 is CASSQAQGGNEQFF. The DNA for the CDR3 is TGTGCCAGCAGCCAGGCACAGGGGGGAAATGAGCAGTTCTTC.

Ten or more counts support this clonotype. This chain links TRBV14 with TRBJ2-3; D unclear. V lost 8 bases and J lost 5, with 8 bases in between. Germline V gene data show CDR1 as SGHDN and CDR2 as FVKESK. This CDR3 contains 11 residues. CDR3 sequence (DNA): TGTGCCAGCCGGGTGCGAGATACGCAGTATTTT. It is translated as CASRVRDTQYF.

This clonotype was counted many times. V gene TRBV20-1 combines with J gene TRBJ2-1, with TRBD2 matching over 8 bases. Per the germline V gene, CDR1 is DFQATT and CDR2 is SNEGSKA (reference sequence). This CDR3 has 16 residues. J gave up 5 bases and V 4 bases, and 13 bases lay outside the gene matches. The CDR3 DNA reads TGCAGTGCTACCCGCGGTGGAGCGGGAGTCAACAATGAGCAGTTCTTC. It yields the protein CSATRGGAGVNNEQFF.